This TCR beta chain was found in a study of a mutant IDH1 vaccine in newly diagnosed glioma (dated by TCRdb to 2020 to 2022). Regarding the research as a whole: Patients received eight vaccinations in weeks 1, 3, 5, 7, 11, 15, 19 and 23, corresponding to visits V03 through V10. For exploratory analyses, approximately 25 treated patients had longitudinal TCRB deep sequencing done wherever samples were available. Prior to enrollment, standard therapy consisting of radiotherapy alone, temozolomide alone, or radiochemotherapy with temozolomide had been administered to patients, with the combination being received by most patients. The roughly 32 treated patients were 62.5% male and roughly 40% female, with a mean age of 40.4 years. Vaccination was initiated 4-6 weeks after radiotherapy alone, or concurrently with temozolomide cycles in the chemotherapy-containing groups. Peripheral blood samples were drawn at six visits, namely V03 (baseline), V05, V07, V10, V12 and V13.

Including the terminal cysteine and phenylalanine, the CDR3 comprises 12 residues. Left in the record is the CDR3 DNA by itself, 36 bases read in frame from the first base. From a lookup of the germline V gene (reference sequence), CDR1 and CDR2 are MNHEY and SMNVEV. The trim is 5 bases for V and 12 bases for J, with a gap of 14 bases between the germline ends. The investigation overall reported the following: Selection of PBMC samples for TCRB deep sequencing was based on availability. Changes in the top peripheral T cell clonotypes picked up by TCRB sequencing did not appear to be linked to pseudoprogression. The authors noted that analyses of patient blood samples could not be reproduced because of sample limitations. Immune responses induced by the vaccine were seen in 90% to 95% of patients across multiple MHC alleles.

Of note for this clone: Its antigen has not been determined. No quality values exist for individual bases; no much larger clone is one base distant.

The sample's time point label is to be understood as: week 23, last vaccination. Each vaccine dose, consisting of 300 ug of a 20-mer mutant IDH1 peptide in Montanide, was administered subcutaneously with topical imiquimod. The donors had newly diagnosed IDH1-mutant astrocytomas of WHO grade 3 or 4 that showed loss of nuclear ATRX. The samples were drawn from NOA16, a multicentre, single-arm, open-label phase I trial in Germany that tested a mutant IDH1 peptide vaccine in humans for the first time. Genomic DNA for TCRB sequencing was isolated from EDTA blood with the DNeasy Blood and Tissue Kit. Library preparation was by the immunoSEQ multiplex PCR assay. Rearranged TCR beta chain sequences were amplified using the hsTCRB Kit according to the manufacturer's protocol. An Illumina MiSeq was used to sequence the TCRB libraries. In the paper's pipeline: The proprietary platform of the kit vendor was used for demultiplexing, trimming and gene mapping. Here the immuneACCESS table is served through TCRdb, limited to in-frame sequences with V and J called. Missing clones are a known gap in these copies; in checked studies unresolved V genes cover under half, and the rest lacks a known reason. For V, J and clone size, that table is used; D and trimming come from the DNA. The sample contains tens of thousands of clones, about 81% of them found a single time. Of the sample, 6.5% to 9% is held by the ten largest clones.

The receptor was derived from a woman aged 40 to 50 with glioma. Some clones in this sample may be carry-over from other donors' samples. The chain is assembled from TRBV27 and TRBJ2-1; confidence is insufficient to name the D gene. The sequencing here drew on PBMCs, taken from a glioma patient whose treatment included an IDH1 peptide vaccine. CDR3 region: CASSPGLEGQFF. The DNA is as follows: TGTGCCAGCAGTCCCGGGCTCGAAGGGCAGTTCTTC.